Listed here is a single T cell receptor beta chain. What it binds is not known. The entry originates in a study of blood T cells in healthy people across ages. Whole-study findings and limits: Older age went with lower TCR beta diversity per million T cells, in a roughly linear way. Considered underestimates were the diversity estimates obtained from one million T cells.

Primers used in a second PCR of roughly 6 to 11 cycles were a sample-barcoded 5' primer and a J-beta primer mix. TCRdb reprocessed the 5' RACE reads via MiXCR and lists one record per CDR3 protein. The sample has about 670,000 distinct CDR3 sequences; over 40% are singletons. Per sample, no less than 5.5 micrograms of total RNA were extracted. Trimming removed 1 base at V and 2 bases at J, with 15 bases between. This CDR3 has 17 amino acids. CDR1 and CDR2 (germline): SEHNR, FQNEAQ (reference sequence). Sequencing was done on a sample of blood. The rearrangement joins TRBV7-9 to TRBJ1-5, with D tentatively TRBD1 (6 bases). The clonotype originates from a man aged 80 or over in good health. The CDR3 nucleotides read TGTGCCAGCAGCTTAGGGCCAGGGGAAGGTGGCAATCAGCCCCAGCATTTT. Translated: CASSLGPGEGGNQPQHF. The variable domain in full, completed from reference TRBV7-9 and TRBJ1-5, reads DTGVSQNPRHKITKRGQNVTFRCDPISEHNRLYWYRQTLGQGPEFLTYFQNEAQLEKSRLLSDRFSAERPKGSFSTLEIQRTEQGDSAMYLCASSLGPGEGGNQPQHFGDGTRLSIL.